The sequence of this TCR beta chain was determined in a study of T-cell reconstitution after alpha-beta-depleted transplantation in children. Study observations and caveats: T-cell numbers and diversity, one year after transplant, stemmed largely from T cells that were newly produced. The study traced high day-60 TCRbeta diversity in some patients to surviving recipient T cells and thymic progenitors. Reportedly, only several hundred clones from non-depleted graft cells drove alpha-beta T-cell counts at about two months.

Germline CDR1 reads KGHDR; CDR2 reads SFDVKD. This CDR3 has 16 residues. Trimming pared 4 bases from V and 0 bases from J, leaving 12 bases between. Preparation of the TCRbeta library involved a method that used unique molecular identifiers. TCRdb re-analysed the PCR reads in MiXCR, keeping a single row per CDR3 protein. The sample has about 900,000 distinct CDR3 sequences, roughly 31% seen once. As regards this clonotype: Its antigen is currently unknown.

The receptor was derived from a boy younger than two who had a stem cell transplant for SCID, so the T cells may come from the graft donor. The chain is built from TRBV24-1 and TRBJ2-1; a weak D match, TRBD2 (6 bases). The source material was PBMCs, mostly from graft donor cells, sampled 360 days after TCRalphabeta/CD19-depleted stem cell transplant. The CDR3 region is CATSEGGRSSYNEQFF. As DNA, the CDR3 is TGTGCCACCAGTGAAGGAGGGAGGAGCTCCTACAATGAGCAGTTCTTC.